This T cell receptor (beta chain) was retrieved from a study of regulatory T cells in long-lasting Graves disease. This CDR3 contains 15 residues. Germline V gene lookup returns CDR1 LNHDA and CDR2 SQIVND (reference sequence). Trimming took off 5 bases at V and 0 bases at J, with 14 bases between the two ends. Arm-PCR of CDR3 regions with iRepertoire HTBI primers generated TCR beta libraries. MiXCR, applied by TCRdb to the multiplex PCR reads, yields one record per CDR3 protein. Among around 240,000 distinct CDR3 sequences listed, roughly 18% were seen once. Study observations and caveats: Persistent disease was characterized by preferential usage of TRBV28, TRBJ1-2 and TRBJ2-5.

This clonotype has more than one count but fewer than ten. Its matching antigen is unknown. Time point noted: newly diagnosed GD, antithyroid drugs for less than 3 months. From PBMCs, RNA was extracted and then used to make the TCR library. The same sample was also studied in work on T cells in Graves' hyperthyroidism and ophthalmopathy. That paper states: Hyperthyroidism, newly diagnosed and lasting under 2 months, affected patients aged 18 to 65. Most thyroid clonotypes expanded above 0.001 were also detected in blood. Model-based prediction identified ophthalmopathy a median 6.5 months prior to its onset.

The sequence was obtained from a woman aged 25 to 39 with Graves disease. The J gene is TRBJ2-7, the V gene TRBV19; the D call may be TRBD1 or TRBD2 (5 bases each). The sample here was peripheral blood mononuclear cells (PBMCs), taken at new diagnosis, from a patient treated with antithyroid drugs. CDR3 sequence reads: CASSPSGTNSYEQYF. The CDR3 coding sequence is TGTGCCAGTAGTCCTTCCGGGACGAACTCCTACGAGCAGTACTTC. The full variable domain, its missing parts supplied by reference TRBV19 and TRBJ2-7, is DGGITQSPKYLFRKEGQNVTLSCEQNLNHDAMYWYRQDPGQGLRLIYYSQIVNDFQKGDIAEGYSVSREKKESFPLTVTSAQKNPTAFYLCASSPSGTNSYEQYFGPGTRLTVT.